The rows below give T cell receptor beta chains drawn from one sample of a study of CD4 and CD8 cells across lung adenocarcinoma regions. TCRdb reanalysed the PCR reads using MiXCR and keeps one entry per CDR3 protein. Found here are about 5,500 distinct CDR3 sequences, about 50% of them singletons; the top ten hold 15% to 20%. The specimen was CD4+ T cells from the margin of a lung tumor. The receptors come from a male donor with lung adenocarcinoma. The CD4 and CD8 labels of this study may be unreliable. CDR3s include the opening cysteine and the closing phenylalanine or tryptophan. Each record gives: CDR3 protein, CDR3 DNA, V gene, J gene, clone size, D gene. D genes are given only for firm matches. Only some rows state a clone size, as once, few, many or a class for expanded clones.

CASSPGTAYYEQFF	TGTGCCAGCAGTCCGGGGACAGCCTACTACGAGCAGTTCTTC	TRBV6-1	TRBJ2-1	.	TRBD1
CAAGDRSGDQDTQYF	TGCGCCGCGGGTGATAGGAGCGGTGACCAAGATACGCAGTACTTC	TRBV10-1	TRBJ2-7	.	.
CASSYSAGVHNSPLHF	TGTGCCAGCAGTTACTCCGCAGGGGTCCATAATTCACCCCTCCACTTT	TRBV6-5	TRBJ1-6	.	.
CASSFGTEYNEQYF	TGTGCCAGCAGCTTCGGGACAGAATACAATGAGCAGTACTTC	TRBV7-2	TRBJ2-7	.	TRBD1
CASSEIRKDEQYF	TGTGCCAGCAGTGAAATTCGGAAGGACGAGCAGTACTTC	TRBV6-1	TRBJ2-7	medium-sized	.
CASSEAGQGRYGYTF	TGTGCCAGCAGTGAAGCGGGACAGGGGAGGTATGGCTACACCTTC	TRBV6-1	TRBJ1-2	medium-sized	TRBD1
CASSAGRGGSDTDTQYF	TGTGCCAGCAGTGCGGGCCGAGGGGGCTCTGACACAGATACCCAGTATTTC	TRBV27	TRBJ2-3	once	TRBD1
CASSSPGGPSPETQYF	TGTGCCAGCAGCTCCCCAGGGGGCCCTTCCCCAGAGACCCAGTACTTC	TRBV6-1	TRBJ2-5	.	TRBD1
CAIREGRGGSGTDTQYF	TGTGCCATCAGGGAGGGGCGTGGGGGCAGTGGCACAGATACCCAGTATTTC	TRBV10-3	TRBJ2-3	.	.
CASSQEAGPSYGYTF	TGTGCCAGCAGCCAAGAGGCAGGGCCCTCCTATGGCTACACCTTC	TRBV3-1	TRBJ1-2	.	.